The 25 T cell receptor beta chains listed next were all sequenced from one sample in a study of shared clonotypes between healthy human individuals. Produced via immunoSEQ multiplex PCR; TCRdb's table is partial and in-frame only. The table includes roughly 2,500,000 clones, roughly 93% detected once. Sequencing was performed on naive CD4+ T cells from PBMCs. Subset specified: CD45RA+ positively selected. The origin of the receptors is a man between 18 and 35 years old in good health. Some clones in this sample may be carry-over from other donors' samples.

The rearrangement joins TRBV2 to TRBJ1-5; no reliable D call. V was trimmed by 3 bases and J by 9 bases, leaving 9 bases between them. CDR3 length equals 12 residues. Per the germline V gene, CDR1 is SNHLY and CDR2 is FYNNEI. The CDR3 is CASSEVGGPQHF. DNA of the CDR3: TGTGCCAGCAGTGAGGTTGGAGGGCCCCAGCATTTT.

The chain employs TRBV15 and TRBJ2-7; 9 positions agree with TRBD2. The CDR3 runs 14 residues. Germline V CDR1 and CDR2: LNHNV, YYDKDF (reference sequence). The junction had 4 bases not matched to a gene; V was cut back by 7 bases and J by 0 bases. CDR3 nucleotide sequence: TGTGCCACCACTAGCGGGACCTACTCCTACGAGCAGTACTTC. As protein: CATTSGTYSYEQYF.

The J gene is TRBJ2-5, the V gene TRBV10-1, with 16 bases matching TRBD2. Germline V gene sequence: CDR1 WNHNN, CDR2 SYGVQD (reference sequence). The CDR3 is 16 amino acids. V lost 8 bases, J lost 6 bases, and 9 bases stayed unmatched. The CDR3 here is CASAFPGLAGGQTQYF. The CDR3 region has the DNA TGCGCCAGCGCGTTCCCGGGACTAGCGGGAGGGCAGACCCAGTACTTC.

V and J are TRBV7-8 and TRBJ2-4; D unresolved. This CDR3 has 11 residues. The germline V gene encodes CDR1 SGHVS and CDR2 FQNEAQ. V was cut by 3 bases and J by 11 bases, with 8 bases left in between. CDR3 nucleotides: TGTGCCAGCAGCTTGAGTACGGTTCAGTACTTC. It translates to CASSLSTVQYF. The complete variable domain, with remaining parts taken from reference TRBV7-8 and TRBJ2-4, reads GAGVSQSPRYKVAKRGQDVALRCDPISGHVSLFWYQQALGQGPEFLTYFQNEAQLDKSGLPSDRFFAERPEGSVSTLKIQRTQQEDSAVYLCASSLSTVQYFGAGTRLSVL.

The CDR3 DNA reads as TGCGCCAGCGGGGAGGGCAGGGGCTACACCTTC. It specifies CASGEGRGYTF. The chain is built from TRBV10-2 and TRBJ1-2, with no clear D. CDR3 length: 11 residues. V lost 8 bases and J 8 bases, leaving 12 bases between the germline ends. The germline CDR1 and CDR2 sequences are WSHSY and SAAADI.

The chain joins TRBV5-1 to TRBJ2-3, with D possibly TRBD2 on 6 matching bases. CDR1 SGHRS and CDR2 YFSETQ come from the germline V gene. V lost 4 bases and J lost 4, with 13 bases in between. The CDR3 is 14 amino acids. CDR3: CASSPVGGSDTQYF. The CDR3, as DNA: TGCGCCAGCAGCCCCGTCGGGGGTTCAGATACGCAGTATTTT.

The V gene is TRBV7-2, the J gene TRBJ1-1; tentatively, D is TRBD1 (6 bases). There are 13 residues in the CDR3. Trimming shortened V by 5 bases and J by 4 bases, and 11 bases separated the two germline ends. Germline V CDR1 and CDR2: SGHTA, FQGNSA. CDR3 nucleotide sequence: TGTGCCAGCAGCGGGCAGGGGCGCACTGAAGCTTTCTTT. Translated: CASSGQGRTEAFF.

This clone has a handful of counts. The rearrangement joins TRBV7-9 to TRBJ2-5, with a weak D call TRBD1 (8 bases). V lost 11 bases and J 2 bases, leaving 12 bases between the germline ends. CDR1 is SEHNR, CDR2 FQNEAQ, per germline (reference sequence). This CDR3 comprises 12 residues. The CDR3 spells CAVQGGQETQYF. CDR3 nucleotides: TGTGCCGTACAGGGGGGGCAAGAGACCCAGTACTTC.

Remarks on this clone: At the DNA level, this CDR3 is encoded by other sequences in the same sample as well. This sequence joins TRBV7-3 and TRBJ2-2; D uncertain. V lost 3 bases to trimming and J lost 5 bases, with 10 bases between them. The CDR3 sequence is 14 residues long. Germline CDR1 SGHTA, CDR2 FQGTGA. CDR3 region: CASSLLSGTGELFF. The CDR3, as DNA: TGTGCCAGCAGCTTGTTGTCAGGAACCGGGGAGCTGTTTTTT. Combining the CDR3 with reference TRBV7-3 and TRBJ2-2 gives the whole variable domain GAGVSQTPSNKVTEKGKYVELRCDPISGHTALYWYRQSLGQGPEFLIYFQGTGAADDSGLPNDRFFAVRPEGSVSTLKIQRTERGDSAVYLCASSLLSGTGELFFGEGSRLTVL.

V gene TRBV28 combines with J gene TRBJ2-7; 9 positions match TRBD2. V was pared by 2 bases and J by 7 bases, with 12 bases of the junction left unmatched. The germline V gene encodes CDR1 MDHEN and CDR2 SYDVKM. The CDR3 has 16 amino acids. The CDR3 nucleotides are TGTGCCAGCAGTTTAGGCCCGAGTAGCGGGAGAAGGGAGCAGTACTTC. This codes for CASSLGPSSGRREQYF.

With respect to this clone: At one of its ends the junction is not consistent with the germline gene, which may arise from a read error. The chain recombines TRBV28 with TRBJ2-7, with D perhaps assigned TRBD1 or TRBD2 (5 bases each). The V gene's germline CDR1 is MDHEN and CDR2 SYDVKM. CDR3 size: 11 residues. The CDR3 DNA follows: TGTGCCAGCAGTCCCCGGGGCCCTAGGGAGTTC. It yields the protein CASSPRGPREF.

A note on this clone: Other DNA sequences in this sample translate to the same CDR3. The V gene is TRBV18, the J gene TRBJ1-4; D may be TRBD1 (5 bases). Germline V CDR1 and CDR2: KGHSH, LQKENI. There are 13 residues in the CDR3. V lost 5 bases, J lost 5 bases, and 9 bases lay in between. CDR3 bases: TGTGCCAGCTCAAGGGACGCCAATGAAAAACTGTTTTTT. It is translated as CASSRDANEKLFF.

In regard to this clone: Other DNA sequences in this sample translate to the same CDR3. The CDR3 spells CASSPGQGATEAFF. The DNA of the CDR3 is TGCGCCAGCAGCCCGGGACAGGGGGCCACTGAAGCTTTCTTT. This rearrangement joins TRBV5-1 to TRBJ1-1; 12 positions match TRBD1. Germline V gene lookup returns CDR1 SGHRS and CDR2 YFSETQ. The CDR3 has 14 residues. The J segment lost 4 bases and the V segment lost 4 bases, leaving 2 bases of the junction unmatched.

This sequence joins TRBV7-2 and TRBJ2-7; either TRBD1 or TRBD2 may fit D (5 bases each). This CDR3 contains 19 residues. The germline V gene has CDR1 SGHTA and CDR2 FQGNSA. V was pared by 1 base and J by 0 bases, with 22 bases between. The CDR3 reads CASSLVGSVGTLSSYEQYF. The CDR3 coding sequence is TGTGCCAGCAGCTTAGTGGGGTCGGTCGGGACGCTTAGCTCCTACGAGCAGTACTTC.

The CDR3 DNA reads TGTGCCAGTAGTATAACCGGAGGAAACACTGAAGCTTTCTTT. Translating it yields CASSITGGNTEAFF. The genes are TRBV19 and TRBJ1-1, with D hard to call. This CDR3 comprises 14 residues. Germline CDR1 is LNHDA and CDR2 is SQIVND (reference sequence). Trimming took 2 bases from V and 2 from J, leaving 9 bases between them.

Concerning this clone: Other DNA sequences in this specimen translate into the identical CDR3. This sequence joins TRBV2 and TRBJ2-5, with 9 nucleotides matching TRBD1. This CDR3 region has 13 residues. CDR1 and CDR2 (germline): SNHLY, FYNNEI. Trimming took 4 bases from V and 5 from J; bases not matched to a gene: 2. CDR3 amino acids: CASSGGQGETQYF. In nucleotides, the CDR3 is TGTGCCAGCAGTGGCGGACAGGGGGAGACCCAGTACTTC.

This CDR3 is CASSVGRADEKLFF. For the CDR3, the DNA is TGTGCCAGCAGCGTAGGCAGGGCCGATGAAAAACTGTTTTTT. The chain joins TRBV9 to TRBJ1-4; D may be TRBD1 (5 bases). The CDR3 is 14 residues long. Trimming pared 0 bases from V and 6 bases from J, leaving 9 bases between. The germline V gene has CDR1 SGDLS and CDR2 YYNGEE.

This rearrangement joins TRBV7-9 to TRBJ1-4; maybe TRBD1 (5 bases). The CDR3 length is 15 residues. Trimming left V 4 bases short and J 13 bases short, with 22 bases between. CDR1 SEHNR and CDR2 FQNEAQ come from the germline V gene (reference sequence). The CDR3 nucleotides read TGTGCCAGCAGCTCGGGACCCCAACTTTGGGGCGGACTGTTTTTT. This gives the protein CASSSGPQLWGGLFF.

The chain carries TRBV28 and TRBJ1-2, with 7 bases identical to TRBD1. Germline CDR1 reads MDHEN; CDR2 reads SYDVKM. This CDR3 has 12 amino acids. V gave up 10 bases and J gave up 4 bases; unmatched junction bases: 6. CDR3 DNA sequence: TGTGCCACCTCGACAGGGATCTATGGCTACACCTTC. Protein: CATSTGIYGYTF.

The J gene is TRBJ1-3, the V gene TRBV30, with 8 bases matching TRBD1. Per germline, CDR1 GTSNPN and CDR2 SVGIG (reference sequence). The ends lost 3 bases at V and 3 bases at J; junction bases unmatched: 4. This CDR3 is built from 14 residues. CDR3 DNA sequence: TGTGCCTGGAGCCAGGGGGCGGGTGGAAACACCATATATTTT. This codes for CAWSQGAGGNTIYF.

The DNA for the CDR3 is TGTGCCACCAGCAGAGCCACAGGGCTATCCTACGAGCAGTACTTC. Protein product: CATSRATGLSYEQYF. The V gene is TRBV15, the J gene TRBJ2-7; D might be TRBD1 (6 bases). There are 15 residues in the CDR3. CDR1 and CDR2 from the germline V gene are LNHNV and YYDKDF (reference sequence). Between the trimmed V and J ends, which lost 1 base and 1 base, there was a span of 11 bases. Full variable domain (missing parts from reference TRBV15 and TRBJ2-7): DAMVIQNPRYQVTQFGKPVTLSCSQTLNHNVMYWYQQKSSQAPKLLFHYYDKDFNNEADTPDNFQSRRPNTSFCFLDIRSPGLGDTAMYLCATSRATGLSYEQYFGPGTRLTVT.

The chain is built from TRBV18 and TRBJ2-5, with D perhaps TRBD1 (6 bases). The J call may be mistaken, given a closer DNA end match to TRBJ2-7. This CDR3 is built from 13 residues. CDR1 and CDR2 from the germline V gene are KGHSH and LQKENI. The CDR3 loop reads CASSKRDIYEQYF. In nucleotides, the CDR3 is TGTGCCAGCTCAAAGAGGGACATCTACGAGCAGTACTTC.

The chain employs TRBV2 and TRBJ2-4; D gene unclear. CDR1 is SNHLY and CDR2 is FYNNEI in the germline V gene. The CDR3 loop spans 13 amino acids. Deletions cut 6 bases from V and 8 bases from J, with 14 bases between. The CDR3: CASSPARWDIQYF. DNA for the CDR3: TGTGCCAGCAGCCCGGCTAGATGGGACATTCAGTACTTC.

This chain joins TRBV4-2 and TRBJ1-2; the D is unclear. V lost 7 bases, J lost 8 bases, and 11 bases lay in between. The CDR3 is 11 amino acids. In germline, CDR1 is LGHNA, CDR2 YNFKEQ. CDR3 region: CASNFEGGYTF. The CDR3 region has the DNA TGTGCCAGCAACTTTGAAGGAGGCTACACCTTC.

With regard to this clone: Other DNA sequences within the sample encode an identical CDR3. CDR3: CASSVGQGHTEAFF. CDR3 nucleotides: TGTGCCAGCAGCGTCGGACAGGGACACACTGAAGCTTTCTTT. V gene TRBV9 combines with J gene TRBJ1-1, with TRBD1 matching over 8 bases. The CDR3 is 14 residues long. The V gene end was trimmed by 2 bases and the J gene end by 3 bases; junction bases not matched to a gene: 3. Germline V gene lookup returns CDR1 SGDLS and CDR2 YYNGEE.